These 3 T cell receptor beta chains were sequenced from one sample in a study of blood T cells in healthy people across ages. Then a second PCR, running about 6 to 12 cycles, was carried out with a sample-barcoded 5' primer and a J-beta primer mix. In TCRdb, the 5' RACE reads were re-called with MiXCR into one record per CDR3 protein. This table holds hundreds of thousands of distinct CDR3 sequences, about 30% found once. Source material: blood. The receptor set was obtained from an elderly woman in good health.

Only a few counts were recorded for this clonotype. The rearrangement joins TRBV5-1 to TRBJ2-1; 8 bases agree with TRBD2. The CDR3 spans 16 residues. CDR1 and CDR2 from the germline V gene are SGHRS and YFSETQ. The trim removed 1 base at V and 5 bases at J, leaving 8 bases unmatched. CDR3 DNA: TGCGCCAGCAGCTTGTCGGGAGCGGGGGCCAACAATGAGCAGTTCTTC. The encoded protein is CASSLSGAGANNEQFF. The entire variable domain, with the rest obtained from reference TRBV5-1 and TRBJ2-1, is as follows: KAGVTQTPRYLIKTRGQQVTLSCSPISGHRSVSWYQQTPGQGLQFLFEYFSETQRNKGNFPGRFSGRQFSNSRSEMNVSTLELGDSALYLCASSLSGAGANNEQFFGPGTRLTVL.

This clonotype was picked up many times. The chain recombines TRBV12-3 or TRBV12-4 with TRBJ1-6; a weak D match, TRBD1 (5 bases). The V gene lost 4 bases and the J gene lost 7 bases, with 14 bases spanning the gap. The length of the CDR3 is 15 residues. Here the CDR3 DNA reads TGTGCCAGCAGTTCATCGGGGACGGGGAATTCACCCCTCCACTTT. Protein sequence: CASSSSGTGNSPLHF.

This clonotype was found once. The rearrangement joins TRBV9 to TRBJ2-2; D unclear. The CDR3 consists of 17 residues. Trimming shortened V by 0 bases and J by 0 bases, and 12 bases separated the two germline ends. Germline V gives CDR1 SGDLS, CDR2 YYNGEE. CDR3 loop: CASSVVMGLANTGELFF. CDR3 bases: TGTGCCAGCAGCGTAGTGATGGGTTTAGCGAACACCGGGGAGCTGTTTTTT.